A selection of T cell receptor beta chains follows, all from one sample in a study of blood T cell repertoires in COVID-19. TCRdb's table, derived via immunoSEQ multiplex PCR, lists solely in-frame clones and lacks some. The repertoire holds fewer than 250,000 clones, 83% seen once, with more than 4.5% in the top ten. The sample was PBMCs or T cells enriched from blood (not recorded which). The receptor set was obtained from a woman aged 50 to 60 who had been exposed to COVID-19. CDR3s include the opening cysteine and the closing phenylalanine or tryptophan. The D gene is left open where the match is weak. Only some rows state a clone size, as once, few, many or a class for expanded clones.

d_call	clone_size	v_call	j_call	cdr3_nt	cdr3_aa
NA	NA	TRBV6-5	TRBJ1-5	TGTGCCAGCAGGACGAGTGGGCGAAATCAGCCCCAGCATTTT	CASRTSGRNQPQHF
NA	NA	TRBV29-1	TRBJ1-1	TGCAGCGTTGAAATGGCCACTGAAGCTTTCTTT	CSVEMATEAFF
NA	NA	TRBV7-9	TRBJ1-1	TGTGCCAGCAGCTTAGTGGACAGAGGCGCTTTCTTT	CASSLVDRGAFF
TRBD1	NA	TRBV28	TRBJ1-2	TGTGCCAGCAGTACCCTAGGGCAGGGGGCCGATTATGGCTACACCTTC	CASSTLGQGADYGYTF
NA	once	TRBV11-2	TRBJ1-1	TGTGCCAGCAGCTTACCCGCAGTGACTGAAGCTTTCTTT	CASSLPAVTEAFF
NA	NA	TRBV2	TRBJ1-2	TGTGCCAGCCTCAAGGGGGAGAGGGGCTACACCTTC	CASLKGERGYTF
TRBD1	NA	TRBV28	TRBJ1-3	TGTGCCAGCAGCCGGAGAACAGGGGCTGGAAACACCATATATTTT	CASSRRTGAGNTIYF
NA	NA	TRBV19	TRBJ2-2	TGTGCCAGTAGGGGGGCCAGGTCGGAGCTGTTTTTT	CASRGARSELFF
NA	few	TRBV7-9	TRBJ2-1	TGTGCCAGCAGCCCATCGAGCGATCCCTACACTGAGCAGTTCTTC	CASSPSSDPYTEQFF
TRBD2	NA	TRBV5-4	TRBJ2-5	TGTGCCAGCAGCTCTGTGACTAGCGGGGAGGAGACCCAGTACTTC	CASSSVTSGEETQYF
NA	NA	TRBV5-4	TRBJ2-1	TGTGCCAGCAGCTTCGGGACACTCTACAATGAGCAGTTCTTC	CASSFGTLYNEQFF
NA	NA	TRBV19	TRBJ1-2	TGTGCCAGTAGTATAGAAACAGGGAGAACCATCTATGGCTACACCTTC	CASSIETGRTIYGYTF
TRBD1	NA	TRBV19	TRBJ1-4	TGTGCCAGTAGTCGACAGGGGTTTGAAGAAAAACTGTTTTTT	CASSRQGFEEKLFF
TRBD1	once	TRBV27	TRBJ1-6	TGTGCCAGCAGTTACAGGGGTGCGCCCCTCCACTTT	CASSYRGAPLHF
TRBD1	NA	TRBV13	TRBJ2-7	TGTGCCAGCAGCTCTGGACAGGGCGTGCCCTTCTTGCAGTACTTC	CASSSGQGVPFLQYF
NA	once	TRBV3-1/TRBV3-2	TRBJ1-1	TGTGCCAGCAGCCTGTACATATACACTGAAGCTTTCTTT	CASSLYIYTEAFF
NA	NA	TRBV3-1/TRBV3-2	TRBJ1-2	TGTGCCAGCAGCCAAGATCCTTTGTATGGCTACACCTTC	CASSQDPLYGYTF
TRBD1	NA	TRBV5-1	TRBJ1-1	TGCGCCAGCAGCCCTCGGACAGGGGGCGGGGGGAACACTGAAGCTTTCTTT	CASSPRTGGGGNTEAFF
TRBD1	NA	TRBV11-2	TRBJ1-3	TGTGCCAGCAGCTCCTTTAGGGGACAGGATAGAAACACCATATATTTT	CASSSFRGQDRNTIYF
NA	once	TRBV9	TRBJ2-3	TGTGCCAGCAGCAGGGACTTCACAGATACGCAGTATTTT	CASSRDFTDTQYF
NA	NA	TRBV24-1	TRBJ2-3	TGTGCCACCAGTGGGACTACGGAAATCACAGATACGCAGTATTTT	CATSGTTEITDTQYF
TRBD1	NA	TRBV5-4	TRBJ2-7	TGTGCCAGCAGCTTGGTCCCTACAGGGGGCCTTGTGTCTGCCGAGCAGTACTTC	CASSLVPTGGLVSAEQYF
TRBD1	NA	TRBV4-1	TRBJ1-2	TGCGCCAGCAGCCATGACAAGAAACAGGGGGTCAGGTATGGCTACACCTTC	CASSHDKKQGVRYGYTF
NA	NA	TRBV29-1	TRBJ2-5	TGCAGCGTTCACCCGACTAGTAGGGAGACCCAGTACTTC	CSVHPTSRETQYF
TRBD1	few	TRBV18	TRBJ1-1	TGTGCCAGCTCACCGGACAGGACCTTGAACACTGAAGCTTTCTTT	CASSPDRTLNTEAFF
TRBD1	NA	TRBV19	TRBJ1-5	TGTGCCAGTAGCTCACCGGGACAGGGGGCTCAGCCCCAGCATTTT	CASSSPGQGAQPQHF
NA	NA	TRBV3-1/TRBV3-2	TRBJ1-2	TGTGCCAGCAGCCCAACGGGACACACACGGGGTGGCTACACCTTC	CASSPTGHTRGGYTF
NA	many	TRBV4-1	TRBJ2-6	TGCGCCAGCAGCCAAGAAGGGTGGGGCCCCGGGGCCAACGTCCTGACTTTC	CASSQEGWGPGANVLTF
NA	few	TRBV19	TRBJ2-5	TGTGCCAGTAGTATGTCAGGTGTCTGGGAGACCCAGTACTTC	CASSMSGVWETQYF
TRBD1	NA	TRBV14	TRBJ2-1	TGTGCCAGCAGCCGGACAGGGGGCACCTCCAATGAGCAGTTCTTC	CASSRTGGTSNEQFF
NA	NA	TRBV10-1	TRBJ1-2	TGCGCCAGCACTTTCGGACAGATCTATGGCTACACCTTC	CASTFGQIYGYTF
TRBD2	NA	TRBV28	TRBJ2-3	TGTGCCAGCAGTTTACCGTCAGCGGGGGCAGATACGCAGTATTTT	CASSLPSAGADTQYF
NA	NA	TRBV6-5	TRBJ2-3	TGTGCCAGCAGTCCAATAGACAACCCAGATACGCAGTATTTT	CASSPIDNPDTQYF
NA	NA	TRBV6-4	TRBJ1-6	TGTGCCAGCAGTGAAGTGAGCTCCTATAATTCACCCCTCCACTTT	CASSEVSSYNSPLHF
TRBD1	NA	TRBV5-1	TRBJ1-5	TGCGCCAGCAGAGGGGGGACAGATCAGCCCCAGCATTTT	CASRGGTDQPQHF
NA	few	TRBV10-3	TRBJ1-2	TGTGCCACCCGACAGGAGCTTAACTATGGCTACACCTTC	CATRQELNYGYTF
NA	NA	TRBV2	TRBJ1-6	TGTGCCAGCAGCATAGGGAGCTCCTATAATTCACCCCTCCACTTT	CASSIGSSYNSPLHF
NA	NA	TRBV15	TRBJ1-1	TGTGCCGCCTCAGGGTACTTCATGAACACTGAAGCTTTCTTT	CAASGYFMNTEAFF
NA	NA	TRBV29-1	TRBJ1-2	TGCAGCGTTGTTATCATCGACAGACGCTATGGCTACACCTTC	CSVVIIDRRYGYTF
NA	NA	TRBV7-2	TRBJ2-1	TGTGCCAGCAGCTTAGGAGGGAACTCCTACAATGAGCAGTTCTTC	CASSLGGNSYNEQFF
NA	NA	TRBV6-5	TRBJ1-2	TGTGCCAGCAGGGGCCACGTTAACTATGGCTACACCTTC	CASRGHVNYGYTF
NA	NA	TRBV5-4	TRBJ2-5	TGTGCCAGCAGCGCCTCTAAGGAGACCCAGTACTTC	CASSASKETQYF
NA	NA	TRBV7-6	TRBJ1-4	TGTGCCAGCAGCTTACGGTGGGGGCTCGGTGAAAAACTGTTTTTT	CASSLRWGLGEKLFF
NA	NA	TRBV15	TRBJ1-1	TGTGCCACCAGCAGAGAGAGGGCCCGGGAGGCTTTCTTT	CATSRERAREAFF
NA	NA	TRBV7-9	TRBJ1-4	TGTGCCAGCAGCTTACCGTCAGGGACTAATGAAAAACTGTTTTTT	CASSLPSGTNEKLFF